In its sample, the clone carrying this TCR beta chain was seen many times. Its antigen remains unknown. The data stem from a study of CD8 T cells in ankylosing spondylitis. Broader study findings: Characteristic, it appeared, of ankylosing spondylitis blood was a TCR beta motif of roughly eight highly homologous variants. A subset of motif variants has previously been described in the synovial fluid and blood of reactive arthritis. CD8+ disease-linked clones were present at relatively low frequencies in blood. Reportedly, significant enrichment of disease-linked clones occurred in matched ankylosing spondylitis synovial fluid.

Trimming took 6 bases from V and 5 from J; bases not matched to a gene: 8. CDR1 and CDR2 (germline): SGHTA, FQGNSA. CDR3 size: 15 residues. Scientists made TCR beta libraries using quantitative 5'-RACE with molecular barcodes. TCRdb re-derived calls from the 5' RACE reads in MiXCR, one entry per CDR3 protein. Found here are approximately 520,000 distinct CDR3 sequences, about 5.4% of them singletons; the top ten hold approximately 3.5%. The TCR comes from a male donor with ankylosing spondylitis. Sequencing was carried out using blood, either unsorted or a sorted T cell fraction (not recorded which). The rearrangement links TRBV7-2 to TRBJ2-3; 10 positions match TRBD1. The CDR3 is CASSYGTGAGDTQYF. The DNA of the CDR3 is TGTGCCAGCAGTTACGGGACAGGGGCGGGAGATACGCAGTATTTT.